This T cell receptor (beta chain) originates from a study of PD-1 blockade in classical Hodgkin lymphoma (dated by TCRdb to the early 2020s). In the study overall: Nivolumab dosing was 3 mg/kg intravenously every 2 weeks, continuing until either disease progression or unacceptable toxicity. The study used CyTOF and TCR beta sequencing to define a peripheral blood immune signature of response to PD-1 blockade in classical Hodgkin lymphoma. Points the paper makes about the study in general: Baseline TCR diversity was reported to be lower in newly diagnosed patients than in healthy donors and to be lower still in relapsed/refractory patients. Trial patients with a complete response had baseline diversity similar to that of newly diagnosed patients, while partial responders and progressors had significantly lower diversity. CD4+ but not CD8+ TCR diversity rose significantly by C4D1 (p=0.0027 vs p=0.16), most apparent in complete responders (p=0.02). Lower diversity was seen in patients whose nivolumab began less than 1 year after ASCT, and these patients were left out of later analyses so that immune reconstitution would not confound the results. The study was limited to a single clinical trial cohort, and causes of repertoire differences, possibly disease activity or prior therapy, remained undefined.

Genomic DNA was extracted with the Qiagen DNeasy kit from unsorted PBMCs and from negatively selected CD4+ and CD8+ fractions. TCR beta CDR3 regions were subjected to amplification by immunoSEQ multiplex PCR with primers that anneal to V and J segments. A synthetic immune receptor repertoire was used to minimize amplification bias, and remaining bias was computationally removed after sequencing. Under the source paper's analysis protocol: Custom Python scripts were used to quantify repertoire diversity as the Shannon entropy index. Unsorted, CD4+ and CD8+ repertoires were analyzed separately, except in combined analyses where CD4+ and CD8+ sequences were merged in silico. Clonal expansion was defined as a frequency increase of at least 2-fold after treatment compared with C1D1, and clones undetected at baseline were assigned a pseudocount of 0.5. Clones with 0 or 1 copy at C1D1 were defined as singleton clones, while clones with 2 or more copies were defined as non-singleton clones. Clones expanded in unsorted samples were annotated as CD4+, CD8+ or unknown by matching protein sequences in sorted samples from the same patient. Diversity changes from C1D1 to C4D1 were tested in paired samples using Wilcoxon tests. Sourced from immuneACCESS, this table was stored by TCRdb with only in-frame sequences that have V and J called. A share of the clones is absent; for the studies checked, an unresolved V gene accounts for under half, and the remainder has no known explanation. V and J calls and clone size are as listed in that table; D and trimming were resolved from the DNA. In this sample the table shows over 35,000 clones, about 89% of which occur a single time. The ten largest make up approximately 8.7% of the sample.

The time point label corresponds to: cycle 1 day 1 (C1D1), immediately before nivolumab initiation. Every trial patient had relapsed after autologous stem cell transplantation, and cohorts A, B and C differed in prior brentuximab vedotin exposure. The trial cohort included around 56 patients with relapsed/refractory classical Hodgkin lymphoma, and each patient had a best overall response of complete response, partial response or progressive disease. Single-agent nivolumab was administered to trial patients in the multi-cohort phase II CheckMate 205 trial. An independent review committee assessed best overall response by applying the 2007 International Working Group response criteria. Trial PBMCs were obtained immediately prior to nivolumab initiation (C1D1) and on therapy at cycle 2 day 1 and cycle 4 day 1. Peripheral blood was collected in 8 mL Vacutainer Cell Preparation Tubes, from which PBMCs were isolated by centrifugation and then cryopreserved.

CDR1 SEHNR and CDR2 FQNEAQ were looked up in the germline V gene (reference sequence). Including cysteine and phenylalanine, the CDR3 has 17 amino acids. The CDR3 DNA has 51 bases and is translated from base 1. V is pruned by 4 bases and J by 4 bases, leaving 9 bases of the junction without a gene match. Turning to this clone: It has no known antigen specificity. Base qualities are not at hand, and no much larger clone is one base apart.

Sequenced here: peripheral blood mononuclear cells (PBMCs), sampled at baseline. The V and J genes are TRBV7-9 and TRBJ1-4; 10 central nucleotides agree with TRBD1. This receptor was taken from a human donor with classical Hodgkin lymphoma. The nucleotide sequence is TGTGCCAGCAGCTCACGGACAGGGGGAACGAGTAATGAAAAACTGTTTTTT. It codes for CASSSRTGGTSNEKLFF.